Listed below are T cell receptor beta chains from one sample, sequenced in a study of blood T cell repertoires in COVID-19. Data came from immunoSEQ multiplex PCR; TCRdb stores just in-frame clones and leaves some out. The profile shows about 260,000 clones, 84% of them singletons. The sequencing input was peripheral blood. These receptors were obtained from a woman aged 40 to 49 who had recovered from COVID-19. Each CDR3 is given with its conserved first and last residue. Each record gives: CDR3 protein, CDR3 DNA, clone size, V gene, J gene, D gene. The D gene is left open where the match is weak. Clone size, where shown, is once, few, many, or a class for clones that have expanded.

cdr3_aa: CASSRSAVSTDTQYF
cdr3_nt: TGTGCCAGCAGTAGATCGGCGGTGAGCACAGATACGCAGTATTTT
clone_size: .
v_call: TRBV6-5
j_call: TRBJ2-3
d_call: .

cdr3_aa: CASSLPGQGFSSPLHF
cdr3_nt: TGTGCCAGCAGTTTACCAGGACAGGGTTTTTCTTCGCCCCTCCACTTT
clone_size: .
v_call: TRBV28
j_call: TRBJ1-6
d_call: TRBD1

cdr3_aa: CASSLDTLNTEAFF
cdr3_nt: TGTGCCAGCAGTTTAGACACGCTGAACACTGAAGCTTTCTTT
clone_size: once
v_call: TRBV28
j_call: TRBJ1-1
d_call: .

cdr3_aa: CASSSDQGGLGTDTQYF
cdr3_nt: TGCGCCAGCAGCTCCGACCAAGGGGGCTTAGGCACAGATACGCAGTATTTT
clone_size: .
v_call: TRBV5-1
j_call: TRBJ2-3
d_call: TRBD1

cdr3_aa: CASSLDRSDGYTF
cdr3_nt: TGTGCCAGCAGTCTTGACAGGTCTGATGGCTACACCTTC
clone_size: .
v_call: TRBV5-6
j_call: TRBJ1-2
d_call: .

cdr3_aa: CASSVTRNTEAFF
cdr3_nt: TGTGCCAGCAGCGTAACTAGGAACACTGAAGCTTTCTTT
clone_size: .
v_call: TRBV9
j_call: TRBJ1-1
d_call: .

cdr3_aa: CASSQDPGDRDIQYF
cdr3_nt: TGTGCCAGCAGCCAAGACCCGGGGGACCGGGACATTCAGTACTTC
clone_size: few
v_call: TRBV4-2
j_call: TRBJ2-4
d_call: .

cdr3_aa: CASSLAGYYEQYF
cdr3_nt: TGTGCCAGCAGTTTAGCAGGGTACTACGAGCAGTACTTC
clone_size: few
v_call: TRBV28
j_call: TRBJ2-7
d_call: .

cdr3_aa: CASSSRGTGAPLHF
cdr3_nt: TGTGCCAGCAGCTCGAGGGGGACAGGGGCACCCCTCCACTTT
clone_size: .
v_call: TRBV13
j_call: TRBJ1-6
d_call: TRBD1

cdr3_aa: CAWSAEHHNSPLHF
cdr3_nt: TGTGCCTGGAGTGCTGAACACCATAATTCACCCCTCCACTTT
clone_size: .
v_call: TRBV30
j_call: TRBJ1-6
d_call: .